This entry lists 8 T cell receptor beta chains sequenced from one sample in a study of human T cells and chemical hapten exposure. TCRdb re-called the RACE reads with MiXCR, one entry per CDR3 protein. The sample has fewer than 85,000 distinct CDR3 sequences; about 8.7% are singletons. Sample time point: healthy volunteer bleed at 6 weeks. Unfractionated whole blood was the source from which total RNA was extracted. Sequencing was performed on whole blood. The receptor source for this set is a male donor in good health. Some clones in this sample may be carry-over from other donors' samples.

The rearrangement joins TRBV6-1 to TRBJ2-5, with D hard to call. Per germline, CDR1 MNHNS and CDR2 SASEGT. This CDR3 comprises 16 residues. The germline V and J ends were trimmed by 0 bases and 1 base, with 12 bases remaining between them. The CDR3 region has the DNA TGTGCCAGCAGTGAAGCATTGATGAGGACCCAAGAGACCCAGTACTTC. It is translated as CASSEALMRTQETQYF.

The chain links TRBV18 to TRBJ1-4; a possible D gene is TRBD1 (6 bases). The CDR3 runs 15 residues. Per the germline V gene, CDR1 is KGHSH and CDR2 is LQKENI. V lost 2 bases, J lost 6 bases, and 13 bases lay in between. The CDR3 loop is CASSPTGSKDEKLFF. The CDR3 DNA follows: TGTGCCAGCTCACCAACAGGGAGCAAGGATGAAAAACTGTTTTTT.

This clonotype has just a few counts. V is TRBV29-1 and J is TRBJ2-1; TRBD2 aligns across 16 bases. Per the germline V gene, CDR1 is SQVTM and CDR2 is ANQGSEA. V trimming: 0 bases; J trimming: 8 bases; junction bases outside the gene matches: 10. The CDR3 is 18 residues long. CDR3 loop: CSVEDRGLAGGLVDEQFF. For the CDR3, the DNA is TGCAGCGTTGAAGATCGGGGACTAGCGGGAGGGCTCGTCGATGAGCAGTTCTTC.

This clonotype has a handful of counts. The V call is TRBV29-1, the J call TRBJ2-5, with 11 bases lining up with TRBD2. The CDR3 runs 17 residues. Germline values: CDR1 SQVTM, CDR2 ANQGSEA. The V segment lost 5 bases and the J segment 1 base; nucleotides outside the gene matches: 12. CDR3 bases: TGCAGCGTTACGGTTCTAGCGGGGGGCAGGGTCCAAGAGACCCAGTACTTC. Its translation is CSVTVLAGGRVQETQYF.

This clonotype was seen many times. This rearrangement joins TRBV27 to TRBJ1-1, with D possibly TRBD1 on 5 matching bases. Looked up from germline, CDR1 is MNHEY and CDR2 is SMNVEV (reference sequence). CDR3 size: 16 residues. Trimming cost V 0 bases and J 1 base, with 12 bases left between them. The CDR3 DNA reads as TGTGCCAGCAGTTTATCGGGGCGATCGGGGAACACTGAAGCTTTCTTT. Protein product: CASSLSGRSGNTEAFF.

This clonotype has only a few counts. The chain couples TRBV3-1 to TRBJ1-1, with TRBD1 matching 9 bases. This CDR3 has 16 amino acids. After removal of 3 bases from V and 2 bases from J, the junction contained 7 bases not matched to a gene. CDR1 and CDR2 from the germline V gene are LGHDT and YNNKEL (reference sequence). The DNA for the CDR3 is TGTGCCAGCAGCCAGCGGACAGGGGCGATTAACACTGAAGCTTTCTTT. Protein sequence: CASSQRTGAINTEAFF.

The chain couples TRBV29-1 to TRBJ1-5; 8 bases are a match to TRBD1. The CDR3 sequence is 13 residues long. Per germline, CDR1 SQVTM and CDR2 ANQGSEA. The V gene end was trimmed by 6 bases and the J gene end by 3 bases; junction bases not matched to a gene: 4. The DNA of the CDR3 is TGCAGCGTGGGACAGGCGGACAATCAGCCCCAGCATTTT. Protein: CSVGQADNQPQHF.

This clonotype was detected many times. The chain couples TRBV29-1 to TRBJ2-3, with unresolved D. Trimming shortened V by 1 base and J by 3 bases, and 11 bases separated the two germline ends. This CDR3 is built from 14 residues. Germline CDR1 reads SQVTM; CDR2 reads ANQGSEA. The CDR3 is CSVEAGVRTDTQYF. DNA for the CDR3: TGCAGCGTTGAAGCTGGGGTTAGGACAGATACGCAGTATTTT.